This T cell receptor (beta chain) originates from a study of blood T cell repertoires in COVID-19. CDR1 is KGHSH and CDR2 is LQKENI in the germline V gene. The V and J ends lost 3 bases and 4 bases respectively, with 15 bases between them. The CDR3 has 16 amino acids. Some clones are missing from TCRdb's copy, which holds only in-frame ones; the method was immunoSEQ multiplex PCR. The sample yields about 190,000 clones, roughly nine tenths seen once. The J gene is TRBJ1-4, the V gene TRBV18; maybe TRBD1 (6 bases). The clonotype was recovered from a man aged 40-55 years with acute or convalescent COVID-19. Sequenced sample: peripheral blood. Here the CDR3 DNA reads TGTGCCAGCTCACCGAGTACAGGGAGTAGTAATGAAAAACTGTTTTTT. Amino acid sequence: CASSPSTGSSNEKLFF.